This T cell receptor (beta chain) was recovered during a study of control samples from healthy donors and cancer patients. Germline lookup yields CDR1 DFQATT and CDR2 SNEGSKA (reference sequence). Trimming removed 8 bases from V and 3 bases from J; junction bases left unmatched: 4. CDR3 size: 11 residues. Profiled with immunoSEQ multiplex PCR; TCRdb holds only in-frame clones, not every one. This sample yields about 20,000 clones, of which 80% to 85% are seen a single time; roughly 29% belongs to the top ten. This receptor was taken from a woman aged 65 to 85 with lung cancer. Sequencing was done on a sample of PBMCs. The chain has TRBV20-1 and TRBJ2-7; TRBD1 matches 7 bases. CDR3 protein: CSFGTDYEQYF. DNA for the CDR3: TGCAGTTTTGGGACAGACTACGAGCAGTACTTC.